A single T cell receptor (beta chain) is shown here with its context. The antigen remains unidentified. This sample stems from a study of cytomegalovirus exposure and HLA in healthy donors. Study results and caveats: The listing of 150 to 200 TCR beta chains classed them as cytomegalovirus-associated.

CDR3 size: 16 residues. V was pared by 5 bases and J by 3 bases, with 17 bases between. The germline V gene encodes CDR1 SGHTA and CDR2 FQGNSA. Each donor's status was that of a healthy bone marrow donor. This PCR relied on a set of 60 Vbeta primers and 13 Jbeta primers. Measured with immunoSEQ multiplex PCR; TCRdb has only the in-frame clones, and not every one. The table has fewer than 120,000 clones, about 73% seen once. The source is a woman in her thirties in good health and CMV-seronegative. Sequencing input: PBMCs. The gene calls are TRBV7-2 and TRBJ1-5, with D uncertain. This CDR3 is CASSLYLKNINQPQHF. CDR3 DNA: TGTGCCAGCAGCCTTTATCTGAAGAACATCAATCAGCCCCAGCATTTT.